The sequence of this T cell receptor (beta chain) was determined in a study of T cell clones after liver transplantation. The ends lost 6 bases at V and 5 bases at J; junction bases unmatched: 14. CDR1 is WSHSY and CDR2 is SAAADI in the germline V gene. The CDR3 extends over 16 amino acids. TCRdb's copy holds only in-frame clones and misses some; the assay was immunoSEQ multiplex PCR. Here the sample spans fewer than 70,000 clones, about 70% being singletons. Remarks on this clone: Its antigen is as yet unknown.

General study findings and limits: In a couple of subjects, few donor cells limited the measurable donor-reactive repertoire. Compared with third party-reactive sequences, donor-reactive ones declined more, independent of withdrawal success.

The gene calls are TRBV10-2 and TRBJ2-5, with TRBD2 matching 8 bases. The sequence was obtained from a human donor who received a liver transplant. The sample here was CD4+ T cells from blood, taken before liver transplant. The CDR3 nucleotides read TGCGCCAGCAGGTCCTTCGGGGGGGCCGGTACGGAGACCCAGTACTTC. It specifies CASRSFGGAGTETQYF.